Following are 31 T cell receptor beta chains from one sample sequenced in a study of cytomegalovirus exposure and HLA in healthy donors (dated by TCRdb to 2017 to 2019). The library came from the immunoSEQ multiplex PCR assay. TCRdb mirrors the immuneACCESS table, restricted to in-frame sequences. Some clones are absent from its copies; in checked studies, under half trace to an unresolved V gene, and the reason for the others is unknown. The sample profile shows around 120,000 clones; roughly 88% of them were found once. The ten largest clones capture 4.5% to 6% of the sample. The sample was PBMCs. The receptors stem from a man younger than 30 in good health and CMV-seronegative.

This clone was detected a few times. CDR3 sequence (DNA): TGTGCCAGCAGTGAAAAGGGGGCCAATTCACCCCTCCACTTT. This translates into CASSEKGANSPLHF. V and J are TRBV6-4 and TRBJ1-6, with TRBD1 identical over 7 bases. The germline V gene has CDR1 MRHNA and CDR2 SNTAGT. The CDR3 is 14 residues long. The V and J ends lost 3 bases and 7 bases, in that order; junction bases with no gene match: 3.

This chain joins TRBV15 and TRBJ2-1, with 7 bases fitting TRBD1. Looked up from germline, CDR1 is LNHNV and CDR2 is YYDKDF (reference sequence). The CDR3 contains 16 residues. After removal of 0 bases from V and 4 bases from J, the junction contained 6 bases not matched to a gene. CDR3 in DNA: TGTGCCACCAGCAGAGAGACAGGGCTAGATTACAATGAGCAGTTCTTC. Its protein is CATSRETGLDYNEQFF.

This chain uses TRBV5-6 with TRBJ1-2, with 7 bases that match TRBD1. This CDR3 region has 16 residues. Per the germline V gene, CDR1 is SGHDT and CDR2 is YYEEEE. With 0 bases clipped from V and 3 bases from J, the junction kept 8 bases outside the gene matches. The CDR3 here is CASSLEPGQSYYGYTF. The CDR3 DNA is TGTGCCAGCAGCTTGGAGCCGGGACAGTCCTACTATGGCTACACCTTC.

The chain employs TRBV2 and TRBJ1-1; TRBD1 agrees at 9 bases. V was clipped by 5 bases and J by 4 bases; unmatched bases: 11. The CDR3 loop spans 16 amino acids. From germline, CDR1 is SNHLY and CDR2 FYNNEI. The CDR3 sequence is CASSNTGGGGGTEAFF. The CDR3 DNA reads as TGTGCCAGCAGTAACACAGGGGGCGGCGGTGGCACTGAAGCTTTCTTT.

This chain links TRBV14 with TRBJ2-3; 9 nucleotides match TRBD2. The CDR3 spans 17 residues. Germline V gene data show CDR1 as SGHDN and CDR2 as FVKESK. V lost 0 bases and J lost 6; bases outside the gene matches: 10. CDR3 DNA sequence: TGTGCCAGCAGCCAAGAAGTTGGCGGGGGGGCATATGATACGCAGTATTTT. Its protein product is CASSQEVGGGAYDTQYF.

The V gene is TRBV10-2, the J gene TRBJ2-3; D remains unclear. V was shortened by 10 bases and J by 4 bases, with 15 bases between the two germline ends. This CDR3 has 13 residues. Germline V gene sequence: CDR1 WSHSY, CDR2 SAAADI. The CDR3 loop is CATTTRLADTQYF. CDR3 DNA sequence: TGCGCCACTACGACACGCCTCGCAGATACGCAGTATTTT.

The gene calls are TRBV21-1 and TRBJ2-7; the table's D call, TRBD1, has no DNA check behind it. TRBV21-1 is annotated as a pseudogene. The CDR3 length is 16 residues. The CDR3 nucleotides are TGTGCCAGCAGCACCGCGTTGGACAGGGGTATCCACGAGCAGTACTTC. It is translated as CASSTALDRGIHEQYF.

This clone was found once. The chain has TRBV12-5 and TRBJ2-1; 14 nucleotides agree with TRBD2. The germline V gene encodes CDR1 LGHNT and CDR2 FRNRAP. The CDR3 contains 17 residues. V lost 1 base and J lost 7; bases outside the gene matches: 6. The CDR3 here is CASGLASGTSGRNEQFF. CDR3 nucleotides: TGTGCTAGTGGTTTGGCCTCCGGGACTAGCGGGAGAAATGAGCAGTTCTTC.

The rearrangement uses TRBV7-9 and TRBJ1-2, with 8 bases matching TRBD1. V shed 0 bases, J shed 8 bases, and the junction held 5 bases outside the gene matches. CDR3 length: 14 residues. Germline CDR1 reads SEHNR; CDR2 reads FQNEAQ (reference sequence). CDR3 in DNA: TGTGCCAGCAGCTTAGCGACAGGGGTGAGGGGCTACACCTTC. Its translation is CASSLATGVRGYTF.

The J gene is TRBJ1-2, the V gene TRBV30; TRBD1 matches 8 bases. From germline, CDR1 is GTSNPN and CDR2 SVGIG (reference sequence). This CDR3 region has 14 residues. J lost 2 bases, V lost 2 bases, and 4 bases had no gene match. The CDR3 loop reads CAWSPGTGNYGYTF. CDR3 bases: TGTGCCTGGAGTCCCGGGACAGGCAACTATGGCTACACCTTC.

In DNA, the CDR3 is TGTGCCAGCAGTTTCTCTGGCAGGGTTCATGGCTACACCTTC. Its protein is CASSFSGRVHGYTF. The rearrangement uses TRBV27 and TRBJ1-2; TRBD1 is a possible D gene (5 bases). The CDR3 spans 14 residues. CDR1 is MNHEY, CDR2 SMNVEV, per germline (reference sequence). V gave up 3 bases and J gave up 6 bases, with 14 bases separating them.

The table lists this clone with many counts. This chain connects TRBV10-3 to TRBJ2-1, with 10 bases fitting TRBD2. The CDR3 consists of 12 residues. Germline CDR1 and CDR2: ENHRY and SYGVKD. CDR3 sequence: CSSGSSDNEQFF. DNA for the CDR3: TGTTCTAGCGGGAGTTCCGACAATGAGCAGTTCTTC.

This chain links TRBV5-1 with TRBJ2-1; D might be TRBD1 (6 bases). Germline CDR1 and CDR2: SGHRS and YFSETQ. Trimming left V 3 bases short and J 3 bases short, with 7 bases between. The CDR3 loop spans 13 amino acids. The CDR3 sequence is CASSSQGYNEQFF. The DNA of the CDR3 is TGCGCCAGCAGCTCACAGGGCTACAATGAGCAGTTCTTC.

Note on this clone: Other DNA variants within this sample encode the same CDR3. This chain connects TRBV30 to TRBJ1-1; 7 bases map to TRBD1. The CDR3 is 13 amino acids. Losses at the gene ends were 1 base for V and 2 bases for J; bases not matched to a gene: 1. From germline, CDR1 is GTSNPN and CDR2 SVGIG (reference sequence). This CDR3 reads CAWSGQGNTEAFF. In DNA form, the CDR3 reads TGTGCCTGGAGTGGACAGGGAAACACTGAAGCTTTCTTT.

The chain recombines TRBV30 with TRBJ1-4; possibly TRBD1 for D (5 bases). V lost 2 bases and J 6 bases, leaving 19 bases between the germline ends. Germline CDR1 reads GTSNPN; CDR2 reads SVGIG (reference sequence). The CDR3 has 16 residues. Here the CDR3 DNA reads TGTGCCTGGAGTAGATCCCGGGGGGGTTTTGATGAAAAACTGTTTTTT. This sequence encodes CAWSRSRGGFDEKLFF.

This chain connects TRBV29-1 to TRBJ2-7; tentative D call: TRBD2 (6 bases). Germline V lookup: CDR1 SQVTM, CDR2 ANQGSEA. The CDR3 loop spans 11 amino acids. Trimming took 5 bases from V and 7 from J, leaving 12 bases between them. CDR3 protein: CSVSLAGEQYF. CDR3 nucleotide sequence: TGCAGCGTTTCTCTGGCGGGGGAGCAGTACTTC.

This clone was counted between two and nine times. The V gene is TRBV30, the J gene TRBJ1-2; TRBD1 matches at 9 bases. Germline V gives CDR1 GTSNPN, CDR2 SVGIG (reference sequence). The CDR3 has 13 amino acids. Trimming at V came to 5 bases and at J to 6 bases, leaving 7 bases not matched to a gene. Here the CDR3 reads CAWHPGQGDGYTF. CDR3 bases: TGTGCCTGGCATCCGGGACAGGGAGATGGCTACACCTTC.

The chain employs TRBV11-2 and TRBJ1-2; perhaps TRBD1 as D (5 bases). CDR1 and CDR2 from the germline V gene are SGHAT and FQNNGV. V was trimmed by 0 bases and J by 3 bases, leaving 17 bases between them. CDR3 length: 17 amino acids. The CDR3 bases are TGTGCCAGCAGCTTAGATCAGGCAGGGAGGTGGGACTATGGCTACACCTTC. Translated, it gives CASSLDQAGRWDYGYTF. The full variable domain, completed using reference TRBV11-2 and TRBJ1-2, is EAGVAQSPRYKIIEKRQSVAFWCNPISGHATLYWYQQILGQGPKLLIQFQNNGVVDDSQLPKDRFSAERLKGVDSTLKIQPAKLEDSAVYLCASSLDQAGRWDYGYTFGSGTRLTVV.

This chain uses TRBV28 with TRBJ1-6; possibly TRBD1 for D (6 bases). This CDR3 region has 13 residues. Germline CDR1 is MDHEN and CDR2 is SYDVKM. Trimming stripped 6 bases from V and 6 bases from J, with 9 bases between. This chain's CDR3 is CASRGQLNSPLHF. The CDR3 nucleotides read TGTGCCAGCAGAGGACAGCTTAATTCACCCCTCCACTTT.

This clone was seen once. The chain is built from TRBV27 and TRBJ1-1; no firm D call. Trimming left V 2 bases short and J 6 bases short, with 10 bases between. The germline gives CDR1 MNHEY, CDR2 SMNVEV (reference sequence). CDR3 length: 13 residues. The CDR3 DNA sequence: TGTGCCAGCAGTTTAGGCAGCGGCCCTGAAGCTTTCTTT. It is translated as CASSLGSGPEAFF.

The gene calls are TRBV6-1 and TRBJ2-5; 8 nucleotides agree with TRBD2. The V gene end was trimmed by 7 bases and the J gene end by 5 bases; junction bases not matched to a gene: 9. The CDR3 runs 14 residues. CDR1 and CDR2 (germline): MNHNS, SASEGT. This CDR3 is CASTQRGGRETQYF. The CDR3 DNA sequence: TGTGCCAGCACCCAACGGGGGGGGAGGGAGACCCAGTACTTC.

The rearrangement joins TRBV4-1 to TRBJ2-1; 11 nucleotides agree with TRBD1. V dropped 0 bases and J dropped 6; count of bases not matched to a gene: 7. Germline values: CDR1 MGHRA, CDR2 YSYEKL. The CDR3 is made up of 17 amino acids. CDR3 sequence: CASSQDASGQGGNEQFF. The CDR3 nucleotides are TGCGCCAGCAGCCAAGATGCTTCGGGACAGGGGGGCAATGAGCAGTTCTTC.

The J gene is TRBJ1-2, the V gene TRBV9; D might be TRBD1 (6 bases). CDR1 SGDLS and CDR2 YYNGEE come from the germline V gene. The CDR3 is 16 residues long. The V end lost 0 bases, the J end lost 7 bases, and 19 bases lay between the germline ends. The CDR3 bases are TGTGCCAGCAGCGTAGGAGGAGGGCAGGGGAGGGGTGGCTACACCTTC. Residues: CASSVGGGQGRGGYTF.

V usage is TRBV5-6 and J usage is TRBJ2-7; the D is unclear. The CDR3 is 11 residues long. V lost 10 bases and J 11 bases, leaving 19 bases between the germline ends. Per the germline V gene, CDR1 is SGHDT and CDR2 is YYEEEE. This chain's CDR3 is CAPKFVRLKYF. The CDR3 coding sequence is TGTGCCCCCAAGTTCGTACGCCTAAAGTACTTC. The full variable domain, rest sourced from reference TRBV5-6 and TRBJ2-7, is DAGVTQSPTHLIKTRGQQVTLRCSPKSGHDTVSWYQQALGQGPQFIFQYYEEEERQRGNFPDRFSGHQFPNYSSELNVNALLLGDSALYLCAPKFVRLKYFGPGTRLTVT.

J is TRBJ2-7 and V is TRBV5-4; 13 bases agree with TRBD2. With V trimmed by 4 bases and J by 1 base, 5 bases remained unmatched. CDR3 size: 16 residues. The germline gives CDR1 SGHNT, CDR2 YYREEE (reference sequence). CDR3: CASSPGLAGESYEQYF. The CDR3 DNA follows: TGTGCCAGCAGCCCAGGACTAGCGGGAGAATCCTACGAGCAGTACTTC.

The V call is TRBV7-9, the J call TRBJ2-2; 10 nucleotides line up with TRBD2. V gave up 5 bases and J gave up 4 bases; unmatched junction bases: 13. The CDR3 loop spans 18 amino acids. Germline V gene data show CDR1 as SEHNR and CDR2 as FQNEAQ (reference sequence). This CDR3 reads CASSPIISGRALTGELFF. In DNA, the CDR3 is TGTGCCAGCAGCCCAATCATCAGCGGGAGGGCCCTCACCGGGGAGCTGTTTTTT.

The chain has TRBV7-9 and TRBJ1-5; D may be TRBD1 (6 bases). The CDR3 is 18 amino acids. Germline values: CDR1 SEHNR, CDR2 FQNEAQ (reference sequence). V gave up 2 bases and J gave up 2 bases, with 19 bases separating them. CDR3 loop: CASSLYRGGGLGNQPQHF. CDR3 nucleotide sequence: TGTGCCAGCAGCTTATACCGAGGGGGGGGGTTGGGCAATCAGCCCCAGCATTTT. The full variable domain, its missing parts supplied by reference TRBV7-9 and TRBJ1-5, is DTGVSQNPRHKITKRGQNVTFRCDPISEHNRLYWYRQTLGQGPEFLTYFQNEAQLEKSRLLSDRFSAERPKGSFSTLEIQRTEQGDSAMYLCASSLYRGGGLGNQPQHFGDGTRLSIL.

This chain joins TRBV5-6 and TRBJ2-5, with TRBD1 matching over 9 bases. The CDR3 runs 14 residues. Germline lookup yields CDR1 SGHDT and CDR2 YYEEEE. The V segment lost 5 bases and the J segment 5 bases; nucleotides outside the gene matches: 7. CDR3 DNA sequence: TGTGCCAGCAGGTACAGGGGGCCGGGGGAGACCCAGTACTTC. This sequence encodes CASRYRGPGETQYF.

The V gene is TRBV6-5, the J gene TRBJ1-6; D is possibly TRBD1 (5 bases). CDR1 and CDR2 from the germline V gene are MNHEY and SVGAGI. The length of the CDR3 is 12 residues. The ends were cut back, 5 bases at V and 14 bases at J, with 13 bases in the middle. CDR3 residues: CASSLMRGALHF. CDR3 in DNA: TGTGCCAGCAGTCTGATGCGGGGGGCCCTCCACTTT.

The chain uses TRBV19 and TRBJ2-3; weak D call: TRBD1 (5 bases). CDR1 and CDR2 (germline): LNHDA, SQIVND (reference sequence). CDR3 length equals 15 residues. The germline V and J ends were trimmed by 7 bases and 3 bases, with 17 bases remaining between them. The CDR3 loop reads CASIPRPGLTDTQYF. CDR3 DNA sequence: TGTGCCAGTATCCCTCGGCCAGGGCTTACAGATACGCAGTATTTT.

The chain recombines TRBV2 with TRBJ2-2; TRBD1 might be the D (6 bases). The CDR3 contains 14 residues. The V and J ends lost 5 bases and 3 bases respectively, with 10 bases between them. The germline V gene encodes CDR1 SNHLY and CDR2 FYNNEI. Written as DNA, the CDR3 is TGTGCCAGCAGTAGGGGGAAGTACACCGGGGAGCTGTTTTTT. It yields the protein CASSRGKYTGELFF.